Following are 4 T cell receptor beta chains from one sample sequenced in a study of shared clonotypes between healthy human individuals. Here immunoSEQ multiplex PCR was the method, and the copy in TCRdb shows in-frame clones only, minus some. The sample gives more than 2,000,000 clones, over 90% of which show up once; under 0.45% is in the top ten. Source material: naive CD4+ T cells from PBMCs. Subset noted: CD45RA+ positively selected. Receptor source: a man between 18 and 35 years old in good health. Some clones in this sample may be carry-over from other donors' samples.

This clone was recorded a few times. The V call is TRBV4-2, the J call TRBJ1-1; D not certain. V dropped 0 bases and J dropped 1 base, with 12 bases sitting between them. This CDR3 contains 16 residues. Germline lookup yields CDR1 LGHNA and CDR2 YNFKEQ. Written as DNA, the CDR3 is TGTGCCAGCAGCCAAGATACTTGGCAAGAGAACACTGAAGCTTTCTTT. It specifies CASSQDTWQENTEAFF.

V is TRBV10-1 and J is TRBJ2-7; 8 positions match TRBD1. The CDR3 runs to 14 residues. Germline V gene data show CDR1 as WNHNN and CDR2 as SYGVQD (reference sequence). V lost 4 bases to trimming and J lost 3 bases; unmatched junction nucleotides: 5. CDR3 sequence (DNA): TGCGCCAGCAGTGGATGGACAGGGAGCTACGAGCAGTACTTC. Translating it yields CASSGWTGSYEQYF.

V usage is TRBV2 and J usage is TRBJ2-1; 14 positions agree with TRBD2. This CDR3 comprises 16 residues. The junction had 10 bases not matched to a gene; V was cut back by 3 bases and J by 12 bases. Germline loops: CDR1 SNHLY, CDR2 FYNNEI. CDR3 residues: CASSESRLAGGPGQFF. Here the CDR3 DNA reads TGTGCCAGCAGTGAGTCGAGACTAGCGGGAGGGCCCGGGCAGTTCTTC.

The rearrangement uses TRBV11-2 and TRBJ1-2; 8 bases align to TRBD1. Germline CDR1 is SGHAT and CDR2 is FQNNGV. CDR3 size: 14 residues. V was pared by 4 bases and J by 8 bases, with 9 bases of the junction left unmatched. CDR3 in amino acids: CASSSPSGGGGYTF. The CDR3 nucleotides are TGTGCCAGCAGCTCTCCATCAGGGGGCGGGGGCTACACCTTC.